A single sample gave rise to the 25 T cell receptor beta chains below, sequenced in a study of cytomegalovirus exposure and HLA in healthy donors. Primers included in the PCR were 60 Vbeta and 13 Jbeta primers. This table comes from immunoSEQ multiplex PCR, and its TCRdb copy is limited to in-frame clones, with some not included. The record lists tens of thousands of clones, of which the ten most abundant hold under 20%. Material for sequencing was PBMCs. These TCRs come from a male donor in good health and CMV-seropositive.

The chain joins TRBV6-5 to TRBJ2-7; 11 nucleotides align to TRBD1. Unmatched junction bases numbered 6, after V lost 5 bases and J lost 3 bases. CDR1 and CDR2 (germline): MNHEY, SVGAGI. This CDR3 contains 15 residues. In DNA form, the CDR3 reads TGTGCCAGCAGTCCCCGGACAGGGGGCCACTACGAGCAGTACTTC. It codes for CASSPRTGGHYEQYF.

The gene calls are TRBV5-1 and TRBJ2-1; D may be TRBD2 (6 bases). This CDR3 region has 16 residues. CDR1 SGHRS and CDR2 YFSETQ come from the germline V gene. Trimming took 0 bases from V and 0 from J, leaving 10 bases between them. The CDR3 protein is CASSLALGGSYNEQFF. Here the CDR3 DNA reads TGCGCCAGCAGCTTGGCCTTGGGGGGCTCCTACAATGAGCAGTTCTTC. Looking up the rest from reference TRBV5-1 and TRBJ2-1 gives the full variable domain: KAGVTQTPRYLIKTRGQQVTLSCSPISGHRSVSWYQQTPGQGLQFLFEYFSETQRNKGNFPGRFSGRQFSNSRSEMNVSTLELGDSALYLCASSLALGGSYNEQFFGPGTRLTVL.

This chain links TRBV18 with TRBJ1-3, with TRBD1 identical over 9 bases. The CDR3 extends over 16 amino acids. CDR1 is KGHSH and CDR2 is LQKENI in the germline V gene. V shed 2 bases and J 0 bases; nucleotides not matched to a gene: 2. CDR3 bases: TGTGCCAGCTCACCAGGACAGGGGAGCTCTGGAAACACCATATATTTT. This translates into CASSPGQGSSGNTIYF.

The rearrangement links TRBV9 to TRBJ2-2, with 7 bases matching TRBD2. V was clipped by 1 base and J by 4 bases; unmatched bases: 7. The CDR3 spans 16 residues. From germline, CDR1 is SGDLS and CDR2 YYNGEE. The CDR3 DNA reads TGTGCCAGCAGCGTAAGCGGGGCAACCTTCACCGGGGAGCTGTTTTTT. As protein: CASSVSGATFTGELFF.

The CDR3 reads CASSRQGGTEAFF. The DNA for the CDR3 is TGTGCCAGCAGCCGACAGGGGGGTACTGAAGCTTTCTTT. The chain carries TRBV25-1 and TRBJ1-1; 9 nucleotides line up with TRBD1. The CDR3 loop spans 13 amino acids. Germline V gene lookup returns CDR1 MGHDK and CDR2 SYGVNS. V dropped 6 bases and J dropped 5; count of bases not matched to a gene: 4.

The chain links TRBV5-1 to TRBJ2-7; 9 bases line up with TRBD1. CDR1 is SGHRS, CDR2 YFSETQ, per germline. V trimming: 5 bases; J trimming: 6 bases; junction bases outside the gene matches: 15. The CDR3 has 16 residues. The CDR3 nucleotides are TGCGCCAGCAGACGTGACCTGGGACAGGGATTTGGCGAGCAGTACTTC. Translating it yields CASRRDLGQGFGEQYF. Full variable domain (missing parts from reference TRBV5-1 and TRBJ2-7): KAGVTQTPRYLIKTRGQQVTLSCSPISGHRSVSWYQQTPGQGLQFLFEYFSETQRNKGNFPGRFSGRQFSNSRSEMNVSTLELGDSALYLCASRRDLGQGFGEQYFGPGTRLTVT.

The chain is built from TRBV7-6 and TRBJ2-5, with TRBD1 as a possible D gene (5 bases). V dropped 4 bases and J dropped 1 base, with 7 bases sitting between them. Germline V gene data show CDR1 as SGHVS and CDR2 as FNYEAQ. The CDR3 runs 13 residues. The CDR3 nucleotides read TGTGCCAGCAGCTCGACAGCCCAAGAGACCCAGTACTTC. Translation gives CASSSTAQETQYF.

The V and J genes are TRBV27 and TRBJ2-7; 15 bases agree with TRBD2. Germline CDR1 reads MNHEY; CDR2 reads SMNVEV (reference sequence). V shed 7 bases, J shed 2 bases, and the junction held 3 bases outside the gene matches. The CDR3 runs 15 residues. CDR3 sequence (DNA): TGTGCCAGCATCGGGACTAGCGGGGGGACCTACGAGCAGTACTTC. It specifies CASIGTSGGTYEQYF.

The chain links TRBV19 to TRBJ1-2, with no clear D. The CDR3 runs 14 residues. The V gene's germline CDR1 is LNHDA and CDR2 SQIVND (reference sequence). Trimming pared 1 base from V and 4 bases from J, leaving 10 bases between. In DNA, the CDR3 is TGTGCCAGTAGTATAGGTTCCGGGTTCTATGGCTACACCTTC. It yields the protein CASSIGSGFYGYTF.

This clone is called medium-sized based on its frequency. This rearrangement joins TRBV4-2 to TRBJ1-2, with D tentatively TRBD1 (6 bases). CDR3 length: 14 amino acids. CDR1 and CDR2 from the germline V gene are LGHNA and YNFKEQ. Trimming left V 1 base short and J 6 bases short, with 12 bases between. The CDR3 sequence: CASSQGGGPDGYTF. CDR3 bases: TGTGCCAGCAGCCAAGGGGGGGGGCCGGATGGCTACACCTTC.

CDR3 in amino acids: CAISEYQGSNQPQHF. Written as DNA, the CDR3 is TGTGCCATCAGTGAGTATCAGGGATCTAATCAGCCCCAGCATTTT. The V call is TRBV10-3, the J call TRBJ1-5, with TRBD1 as a possible D gene (5 bases). The CDR3 runs 15 residues. Germline V gives CDR1 ENHRY, CDR2 SYGVKD. V lost 1 base and J 4 bases, leaving 11 bases between the germline ends.

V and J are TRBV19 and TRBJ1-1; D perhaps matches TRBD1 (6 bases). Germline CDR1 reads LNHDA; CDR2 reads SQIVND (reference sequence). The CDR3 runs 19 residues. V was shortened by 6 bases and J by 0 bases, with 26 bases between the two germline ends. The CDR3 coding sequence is TGTGCCAGTAGCCATAGGGGGGGTAGCTTTGTGTTCATGAACACTGAAGCTTTCTTT. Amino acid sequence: CASSHRGGSFVFMNTEAFF.

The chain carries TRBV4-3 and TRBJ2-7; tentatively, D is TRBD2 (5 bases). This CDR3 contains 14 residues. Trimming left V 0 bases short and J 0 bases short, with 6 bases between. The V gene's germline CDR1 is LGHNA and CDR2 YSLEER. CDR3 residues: CASSQDSVSYEQYF. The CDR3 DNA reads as TGCGCCAGCAGCCAAGATAGCGTCTCCTACGAGCAGTACTTC.

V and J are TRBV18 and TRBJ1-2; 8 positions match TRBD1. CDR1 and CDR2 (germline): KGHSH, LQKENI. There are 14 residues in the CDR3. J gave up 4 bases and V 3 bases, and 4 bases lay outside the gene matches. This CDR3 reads CASSPEDRAYGYTF. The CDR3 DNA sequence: TGTGCCAGCTCACCGGAGGACAGGGCCTATGGCTACACCTTC.

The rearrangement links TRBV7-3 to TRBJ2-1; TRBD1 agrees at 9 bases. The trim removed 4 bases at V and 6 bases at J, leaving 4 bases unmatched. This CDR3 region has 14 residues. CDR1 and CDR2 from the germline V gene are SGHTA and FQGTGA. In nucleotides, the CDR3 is TGTGCCAGCAGCTCCGGGACAGGGCGCAATGAGCAGTTCTTC. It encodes CASSSGTGRNEQFF.

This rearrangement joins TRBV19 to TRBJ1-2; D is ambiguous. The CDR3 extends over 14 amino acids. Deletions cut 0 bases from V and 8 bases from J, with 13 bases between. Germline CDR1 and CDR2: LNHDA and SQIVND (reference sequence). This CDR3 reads CASSIDTPRSGYTF. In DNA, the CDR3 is TGTGCCAGTAGTATAGATACTCCTAGGAGCGGCTACACCTTC.

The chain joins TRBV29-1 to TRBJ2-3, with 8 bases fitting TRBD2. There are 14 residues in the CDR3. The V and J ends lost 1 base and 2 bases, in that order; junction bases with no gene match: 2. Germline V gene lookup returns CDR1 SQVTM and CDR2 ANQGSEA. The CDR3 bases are TGCAGCGTTGAAGTAGCGGGGCCCACAGATACGCAGTATTTT. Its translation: CSVEVAGPTDTQYF.

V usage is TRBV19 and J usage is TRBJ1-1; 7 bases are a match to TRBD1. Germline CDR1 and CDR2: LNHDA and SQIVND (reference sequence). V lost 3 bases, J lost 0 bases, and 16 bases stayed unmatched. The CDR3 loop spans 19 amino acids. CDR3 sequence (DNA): TGTGCCAGTAGTATGAGATTAGTCGGGACAGACTTATTGAACACTGAAGCTTTCTTT. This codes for CASSMRLVGTDLLNTEAFF. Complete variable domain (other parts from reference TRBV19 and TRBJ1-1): DGGITQSPKYLFRKEGQNVTLSCEQNLNHDAMYWYRQDPGQGLRLIYYSQIVNDFQKGDIAEGYSVSREKKESFPLTVTSAQKNPTAFYLCASSMRLVGTDLLNTEAFFGQGTRLTVV.

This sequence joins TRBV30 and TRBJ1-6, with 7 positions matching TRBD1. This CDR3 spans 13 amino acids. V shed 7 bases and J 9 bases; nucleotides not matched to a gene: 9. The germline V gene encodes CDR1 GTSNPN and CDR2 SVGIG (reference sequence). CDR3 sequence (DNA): TGTGCCTTAGAAAGGGGGCAGAGTTCACCCCTCCACTTT. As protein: CALERGQSSPLHF.

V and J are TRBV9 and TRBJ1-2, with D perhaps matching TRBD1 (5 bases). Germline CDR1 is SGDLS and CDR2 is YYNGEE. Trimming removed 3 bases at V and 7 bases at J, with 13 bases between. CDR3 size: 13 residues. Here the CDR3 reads CASSAWGGIGYTF. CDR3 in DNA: TGTGCCAGCAGCGCGTGGGGGGGGATTGGCTACACCTTC.

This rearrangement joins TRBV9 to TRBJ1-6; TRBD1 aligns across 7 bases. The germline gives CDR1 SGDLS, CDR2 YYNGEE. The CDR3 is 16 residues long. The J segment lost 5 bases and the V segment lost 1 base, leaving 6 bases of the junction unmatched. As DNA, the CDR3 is TGTGCCAGCAGCGTAACAGGGGTCACCGATAATTCACCCCTCCACTTT. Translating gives CASSVTGVTDNSPLHF.

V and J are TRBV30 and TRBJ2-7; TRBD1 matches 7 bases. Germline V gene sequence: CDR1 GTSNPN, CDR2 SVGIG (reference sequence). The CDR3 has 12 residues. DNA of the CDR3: TGTGCTTACAGGGGATCCGCTTTCGAGCAGTACTTC. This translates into CAYRGSAFEQYF.

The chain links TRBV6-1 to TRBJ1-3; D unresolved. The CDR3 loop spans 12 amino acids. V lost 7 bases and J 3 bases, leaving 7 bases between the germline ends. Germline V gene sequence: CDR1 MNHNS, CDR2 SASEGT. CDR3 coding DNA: TGTGCCAGCATCGGTGATGGAAACACCATATATTTT. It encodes CASIGDGNTIYF.

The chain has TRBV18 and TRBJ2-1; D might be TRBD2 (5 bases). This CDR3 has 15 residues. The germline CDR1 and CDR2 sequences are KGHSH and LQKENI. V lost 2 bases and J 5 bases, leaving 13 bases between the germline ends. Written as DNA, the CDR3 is TGTGCCAGCTCACCAGACGGGTCCGGGGACAATGAGCAGTTCTTC. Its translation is CASSPDGSGDNEQFF.

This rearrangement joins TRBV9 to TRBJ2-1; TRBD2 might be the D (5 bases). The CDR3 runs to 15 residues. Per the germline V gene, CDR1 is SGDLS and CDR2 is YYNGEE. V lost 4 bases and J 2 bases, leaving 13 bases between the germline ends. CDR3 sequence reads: CASSSGGGPYNEQFF. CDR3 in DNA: TGTGCCAGCAGCTCAGGAGGTGGGCCCTACAATGAGCAGTTCTTC.